The T cell receptor beta chain under discussion was sequenced for a study of T cells in Graves' hyperthyroidism and ophthalmopathy. It was RNA transcripts that yielded the amplified TCR beta CDR3 regions. HTBI primers were employed in a first-round RT-PCR of the TCR CDR3. TCRdb processed the multiplex PCR reads anew with MiXCR; each CDR3 protein has one entry. The sample holds a few hundred thousand distinct CDR3 sequences, 15% to 20% seen once. This clonotype was recorded at least ten times. V shed 3 bases and J shed 3 bases, with 11 bases lying between them. CDR1 is MNHNS, CDR2 SASEGT, per germline. The CDR3 spans 14 residues.

The chain combines TRBV6-1 with TRBJ1-2, with no clear D. Sequenced: blood. The clonotype comes from a woman between 40 and 55 years old with Graves' ophthalmopathy. CDR3: CASSDEDGYYGYTF. DNA for the CDR3: TGTGCCAGCAGTGATGAGGACGGATACTATGGCTACACCTTC.